The rows below give T cell receptor beta chains drawn from one sample of a study of human T cells and chemical hapten exposure. In TCRdb, the RACE reads were re-called with MiXCR into one record per CDR3 protein. Of some 50,000 distinct CDR3 sequences in the sample, 4.3% were seen once. What was sequenced was whole blood. The receptors were sampled from a female donor in good health. Some clones in this sample may be carry-over from other donors' samples. Both conserved end residues are part of each CDR3. D genes are given only for firm matches. Clone size is stated in some rows and not others, as once, few, many or a class when expanded.

>TRBD1|TRBV4-2|many|TRBJ2-1
TGTGCCAGCAGCCAAGAACAGGGGGCTGCGGAGCAGTTCTTC
CASSQEQGAAEQFF
>.|TRBV20-1|many|TRBJ1-5
TGCAGTGCTTACGGGTTAAATCAGCCCCAGCATTTT
CSAYGLNQPQHF
>.|TRBV29-1|.|TRBJ1-1
TGCAGCGTTCTTCCATGGTCATCGGCTTTCTTT
CSVLPWSSAFF
>TRBD1|TRBV29-1|once|TRBJ2-3
TGCAGCGTTGAAAGGCGGGGGACAGGGGATACGCAGTATTTT
CSVERRGTGDTQYF
>.|TRBV18|many|TRBJ1-4
TGTGCCAGCTCACCGCCGGGGCGTGAAAAACTGTTTTTT
CASSPPGREKLFF
>.|TRBV27|many|TRBJ1-2
TGTGCCAGCAGTTTATCGGGGTGGGGCTACACCTTC
CASSLSGWGYTF
>.|TRBV10-3|many|TRBJ2-7
TGTGCCATCAGTGAGTCGTGGGAGCAGTACTTC
CAISESWEQYF
>TRBD1|TRBV6-5|many|TRBJ1-2
TGTGCCAGCAGCCCCGGGACAGCAGGAAGCTATGGCTACACCTTC
CASSPGTAGSYGYTF
>.|TRBV28|.|TRBJ1-1
TGTGCCAGCTACCTCCCCACCCGGGGGCGTATCACTGAAGCTTTCTTT
CASYLPTRGRITEAFF
>.|TRBV5-1|few|TRBJ1-4
TGCGCCAGCAGCGCTACGGGGAAACTGTTTTTT
CASSATGKLFF
>.|TRBV27|many|TRBJ1-2
TGTGCCAGCAGTTTAAGTGAGGCCTCCGGCCCTGGCTACACCTTC
CASSLSEASGPGYTF
>.|TRBV6-2/TRBV6-3|many|TRBJ1-5
TGTGCCAGCAGTTACTCAGGGGGTTCTCAGCCCCAGCATTTT
CASSYSGGSQPQHF
>TRBD1|TRBV12-3/TRBV12-4|.|TRBJ2-2
TGTGCCAGCAGACTACAGGGGGCTGGAACCGGGGAGCTGTTTTTT
CASRLQGAGTGELFF
>.|TRBV19|few|TRBJ1-6
TGTGCCAGTACCCCCAGTCCGTTTAGGGGATCACCCCTCCACTTT
CASTPSPFRGSPLHF
>.|TRBV20-1|many|TRBJ2-1
TGCAGTGCTAGGGGGGCTTACAATGAGCAGTTCTTC
CSARGAYNEQFF
>.|TRBV5-1|many|TRBJ2-1
TGCGCCAGCAGCTTGTTGGGGACGCCTTCCTACAATGAGCAGTTCTTC
CASSLLGTPSYNEQFF
>TRBD1|TRBV7-8|many|TRBJ1-4
TGTGCCAGCAGCCTCCGGGACAGGGCTGAAAAACTGTTTTTT
CASSLRDRAEKLFF
>.|TRBV6-2/TRBV6-3|few|TRBJ1-5
TGTGCCAGCAGTTACCCGGAACCCAATCAGCCCCAGCATTTT
CASSYPEPNQPQHF
>.|TRBV6-6|many|TRBJ2-5
TGTGCCAGCAGCCAAGGGGGAGAGACCCAGTACTTC
CASSQGGETQYF
>.|TRBV12-3/TRBV12-4|many|TRBJ2-1
TGTGCCAGCAGTTTACAGATATACAATGAGCAGTTCTTC
CASSLQIYNEQFF
>.|TRBV12-3/TRBV12-4|many|TRBJ2-7
TGTGCCAGCAGTTTCGTAGGGGTTTCCTACGAGCAGTACTTC
CASSFVGVSYEQYF
>.|TRBV2|many|TRBJ1-6
TGTGCCAGCAGTGAAGTTGGCGGGGATTTTAGGCGTTCACCCCTCCACTTT
CASSEVGGDFRRSPLHF
>.|TRBV2|many|TRBJ1-6
TGTGCCAGCATGAGGGACACCTCCTATAATTCACCCCTCCACTTT
CASMRDTSYNSPLHF
>.|TRBV11-2|many|TRBJ2-1
TGTGCCAGCAGCTTAGGACGGGGGCGATACAATGAGCAGTTCTTC
CASSLGRGRYNEQFF
>TRBD2|TRBV20-1|many|TRBJ2-7
TGCAGTGCTACCCAAACGGGGGGGGAGCAGTACTTC
CSATQTGGEQYF
>TRBD1|TRBV5-1|few|TRBJ1-4
TGCGCCAGCAGCGAAAGGGACAGCCTCTCCTTTGCGTCTAATGAAAAACTGTTTTTT
CASSERDSLSFASNEKLFF
>.|TRBV20-1|many|TRBJ1-6
TGCAGTGCTGGACGAGGGAATTCACCCCTCCACTTT
CSAGRGNSPLHF
>.|TRBV7-8|many|TRBJ1-5
TGTGCCAGCAGCTTAACAGGGAGCAATCAGCCCCAGCATTTT
CASSLTGSNQPQHF
>TRBD1|TRBV12-3/TRBV12-4|many|TRBJ1-5
TGTGCCAGCAGAACGACAGGGAGCAATCAGCCCCAGCATTTT
CASRTTGSNQPQHF
>TRBD2|TRBV6-4|.|TRBJ2-1
TGTGCCAGCAGTGACTCCCCGGGTAGCGGGGGGGCAAATGAGCAGTTCTTC
CASSDSPGSGGANEQFF
>.|TRBV3-2|many|TRBJ1-6
TGTGCCAGCAGCCACACGACCTACTCCTATAATTCACCCCTCCACTTT
CASSHTTYSYNSPLHF
>TRBD1|TRBV5-1|.|TRBJ1-2
TGCGCCAGCAGCTTGCTTGCCCCGGGACAGTCAGATGGCTACACCTTC
CASSLLAPGQSDGYTF
>TRBD1|TRBV5-1|many|TRBJ2-7
TGCGCCAGCAGGATTGGATCCGACAGGGGCGAGCAGTACTTC
CASRIGSDRGEQYF
>.|TRBV19|many|TRBJ2-7
TGTGCCAGTACCGATGGGGCTACCTACGAGCAGTACTTC
CASTDGATYEQYF
>.|TRBV9|.|TRBJ2-5
TGTGCCAGCAGCGGAGGACTGCAAGAGACCCAGTACTTC
CASSGGLQETQYF
>TRBD1|TRBV6-5|few|TRBJ1-1
TGTGCCAGCAGTTACTCGTTGGGACAGGTTGAAGCTTTCTTT
CASSYSLGQVEAFF
>.|TRBV30|many|TRBJ2-3
TGTGCCTGGAGTTCCGGGACAGATACGCAGTATTTT
CAWSSGTDTQYF
>TRBD1|TRBV7-9|many|TRBJ1-1
TGTGCCAGCAGCTTGGACAGGCCGAACACTGAAGCTTTCTTT
CASSLDRPNTEAFF
>TRBD1|TRBV10-2|many|TRBJ2-2
TGCGCCAGCAGGCTACAACAGGGGGCGGGCACCGGGGAGCTGTTTTTT
CASRLQQGAGTGELFF
>.|TRBV3-1|.|TRBJ2-7
TGTGCCAGCAGCCAAGTAGGGTACGAGCAGTACTTC
CASSQVGYEQYF
>TRBD1|TRBV6-5|many|TRBJ1-1
TGTGCCAGCAGTTACCACTTCCGGACAGGGATGAACACTGAAGCTTTCTTT
CASSYHFRTGMNTEAFF
>.|TRBV12-3/TRBV12-4|many|TRBJ2-5
TGTGCCAGCAGTTTAGTGAGTGGCAGCCAAGAGACCCAGTACTTC
CASSLVSGSQETQYF
>.|TRBV7-2|many|TRBJ2-3
TGTGCCAGCAGCCCCCCCGGCACAGATACGCAGTATTTT
CASSPPGTDTQYF
>.|TRBV2|.|TRBJ2-7
TGTGCCAACCGGGCCCTGTCCTACGAGCAGTACTTC
CANRALSYEQYF